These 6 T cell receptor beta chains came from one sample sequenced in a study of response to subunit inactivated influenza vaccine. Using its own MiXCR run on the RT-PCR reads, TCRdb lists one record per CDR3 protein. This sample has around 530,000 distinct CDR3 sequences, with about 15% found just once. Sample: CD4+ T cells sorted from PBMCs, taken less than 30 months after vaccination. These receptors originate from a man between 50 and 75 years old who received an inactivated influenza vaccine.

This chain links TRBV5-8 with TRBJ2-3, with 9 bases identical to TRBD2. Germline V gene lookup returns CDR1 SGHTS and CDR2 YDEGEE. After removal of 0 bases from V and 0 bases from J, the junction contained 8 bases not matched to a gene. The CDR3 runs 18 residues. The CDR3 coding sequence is TGTGCCAGCAGCTTGGAAGCGGGAGGCCACTATAGCACAGATACGCAGTATTTT. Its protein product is CASSLEAGGHYSTDTQYF. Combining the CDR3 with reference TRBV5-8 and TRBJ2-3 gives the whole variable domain EAGVTQSPTHLIKTRGQQATLRCSPISGHTSVYWYQQALGLGLQFLLWYDEGEERNRGNFPPRFSGRQFPNYSSELNVNALELEDSALYLCASSLEAGGHYSTDTQYFGPGTRLTVL.

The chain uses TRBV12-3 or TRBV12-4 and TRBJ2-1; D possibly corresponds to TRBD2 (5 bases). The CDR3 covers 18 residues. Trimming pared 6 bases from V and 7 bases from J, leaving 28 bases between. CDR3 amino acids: CASSLNRPGTSRLNEQFF. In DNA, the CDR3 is TGTGCCAGCAGCCTTAACCGCCCGGGAACGTCGAGGCTGAATGAGCAGTTCTTC.

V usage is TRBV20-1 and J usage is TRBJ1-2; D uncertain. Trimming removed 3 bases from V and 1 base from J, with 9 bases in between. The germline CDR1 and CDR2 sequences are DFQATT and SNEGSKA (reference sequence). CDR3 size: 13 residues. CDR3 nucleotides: TGCAGTGCTAGCATTACAGATAACTATGGCTACACCTTC. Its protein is CSASITDNYGYTF.

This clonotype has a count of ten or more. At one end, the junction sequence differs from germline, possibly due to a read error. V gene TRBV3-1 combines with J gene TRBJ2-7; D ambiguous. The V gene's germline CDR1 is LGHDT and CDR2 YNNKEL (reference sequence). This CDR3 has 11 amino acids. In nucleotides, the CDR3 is TGCGCCAGCAGCCAAGACGGAGAGCAGTACTTC. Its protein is CASSQDGEQYF.

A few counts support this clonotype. CDR3 sequence reads: CASSLDGPNNEQFF. The CDR3 nucleotides are TGTGCCAGCAGCTTAGATGGGCCTAACAATGAGCAGTTCTTC. J is TRBJ2-1 and V is TRBV11-3, with no clear D. The V gene's germline CDR1 is SGHNT and CDR2 YENEEA. Trimming took 0 bases from V and 5 from J, leaving 8 bases between them. The CDR3 spans 14 residues.

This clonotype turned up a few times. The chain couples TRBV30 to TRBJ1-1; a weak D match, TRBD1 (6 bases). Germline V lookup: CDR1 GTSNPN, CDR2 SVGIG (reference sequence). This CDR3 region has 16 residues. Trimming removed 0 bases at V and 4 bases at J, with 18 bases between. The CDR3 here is CAWSVGLGRGGTEAFF. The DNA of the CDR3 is TGTGCCTGGAGTGTAGGCCTGGGCAGGGGAGGCACTGAAGCTTTCTTT.